This T cell receptor beta chain was recorded in a study of blood T cell repertoires in COVID-19. Libraries were prepared by immunoSEQ multiplex PCR; TCRdb keeps only in-frame clonotypes and omits some of them. The table includes approximately 70,000 clones, around nine tenths detected once. The sequence was collected from an older woman with acute or convalescent COVID-19. The sample comprised peripheral blood.

The chain's CDR3 is CASSKPKTGPMNTEAFF. CDR3 bases: TGTGCCAGCAGCAAACCAAAGACAGGTCCTATGAACACTGAAGCTTTCTTT. V and J are TRBV21-1 and TRBJ1-1; the table gives TRBD1 as D, unverified against the DNA. TRBV21-1 corresponds to a pseudogene. The CDR3 runs 17 residues.